This T cell receptor beta chain was sequenced during a study of blood T cell repertoires in COVID-19. V lost 3 bases to trimming and J lost 6 bases; unmatched junction nucleotides: 6. CDR3 size: 16 residues. CDR1 and CDR2 from the germline V gene are KGHDR and SFDVKD. Generated by immunoSEQ multiplex PCR, the TCRdb table keeps only in-frame clones and is missing some. The sample lists roughly 140,000 clones, 70% to 90% occurring once. The J gene is TRBJ2-2, the V gene TRBV24-1, with 10 bases that match TRBD1. The origin of this receptor is a man in his sixties or seventies with acute or convalescent COVID-19. The material sequenced was peripheral blood. DNA of the CDR3: TGTGCCACCAGTGATCCGGGACAGGGGAGGGCCGGGGAGCTGTTTTTT. Encoded protein: CATSDPGQGRAGELFF.